The entry below gives a single TCR beta chain sequence along with its context. This entry is derived from a study of cytomegalovirus exposure and HLA in healthy donors. Study-level background: A data release that came early held tens of millions of unique TCRs from HLA-typed donors.

The CDR3 contains 14 residues. The V gene's germline CDR1 is MNHEY and CDR2 SVGAGI. Trimming took off 4 bases at V and 5 bases at J, with 14 bases between the two ends. 13 Jbeta primers and 60 Vbeta primers were used for the PCR. Sequencing was performed with immunoSEQ multiplex PCR; in TCRdb, only in-frame clones are kept and a portion is missing. The sample has some 190,000 clones, 85% to 90% seen once. The TCR was taken from a woman between 18 and 29 years old in good health and CMV-seronegative. The gene calls are TRBV6-5 and TRBJ2-5, with a weak D call TRBD2 (6 bases). Sequenced material: PBMCs. CDR3 nucleotide sequence: TGTGCCAGCAGTTCCCTCGTTGCGGGGGAGACCCAGTACTTC. It codes for CASSSLVAGETQYF.